This TCR beta chain is from a study of blood T cell repertoires in COVID-19. Study background: The United States, Italy and Spain supplied acute and convalescent COVID-19 samples. In each case, the material was cDNA or gDNA derived from T cells, B-cell-depleted T cells, or PBMCs.

Authors' methods: Estimated nucleated cell counts came from reference gene primer amplification. Assay: immunoSEQ multiplex PCR; the TCRdb copy retains only in-frame clones and omits some. V and J calls and clone size come straight from that table; D and trimming were deduced from the DNA. The sample records around 230,000 clones, more than 65% being singletons. Germline V CDR1 and CDR2: LNHDA, SQIVND (reference sequence). This CDR3 is 13 amino acids long. V lost 10 bases, J lost 4 bases, and 7 bases stayed unmatched. The J gene is TRBJ1-2, the V gene TRBV19; 9 bases map to TRBD1. This clonotype originated in a woman older than 75 with acute or convalescent COVID-19. Sequences were obtained from peripheral blood. The CDR3 loop reads CATDGQGSYGYTF. The CDR3 DNA is TGTGCCACCGATGGACAGGGGAGCTATGGCTACACCTTC.